One and the same sample provided the 18 T cell receptor beta chains below, sequenced in a study of PD-1 blockade in classical Hodgkin lymphoma. Data came from immunoSEQ multiplex PCR; TCRdb stores just in-frame clones and leaves some out. The sample has approximately 26,000 clones; roughly nine tenths are singletons. Time point in this sample: newly diagnosed, previously untreated cHL patient sample. Negative selection with magnetic separation was used to purify CD4+ T cells from thawed PBMCs. Sequencing was performed on CD4+ T cells from blood. The receptors here all came from a human donor with classical Hodgkin lymphoma.

The gene calls are TRBV19 and TRBJ2-2; 7 nucleotides align to TRBD1. V shed 4 bases and J 7 bases; nucleotides not matched to a gene: 6. CDR1 is LNHDA, CDR2 SQIVND, per germline (reference sequence). The CDR3 spans 14 residues. CDR3 sequence reads: CASSTSTGIGELFF. The CDR3 coding sequence is TGTGCCAGTAGTACTTCGACAGGGATCGGGGAGCTGTTTTTT.

J is TRBJ2-2 and V is TRBV7-7; 11 bases map to TRBD1. CDR1 and CDR2 (germline): SSHAT, FNYEAQ (reference sequence). The ends lost 5 bases at V and 7 bases at J; junction bases unmatched: 6. This CDR3 is 15 amino acids long. CDR3 in DNA: TGTGCCAGCAGCCGAGGACAGGGGGCCGACGGGGAGCTGTTTTTT. Its translation: CASSRGQGADGELFF.

The chain is built from TRBV19 and TRBJ1-5; D possibly corresponds to TRBD1 (6 bases). V lost 5 bases, J lost 4 bases, and 33 bases lay in between. The germline V gene has CDR1 LNHDA and CDR2 SQIVND (reference sequence). There are 21 residues in the CDR3. The DNA for the CDR3 is TGTGCCAGTAGTCTACCGTGGGGGCGGTTATTATCGTCGGCGGGGAATCAGCCCCAGCATTTT. Translated, it gives CASSLPWGRLLSSAGNQPQHF.

Only one count was recorded for this clone. The V and J genes are TRBV9 and TRBJ2-1; possibly TRBD2 for D (6 bases). V lost 3 bases and J 7 bases, leaving 17 bases between the germline ends. The length of the CDR3 is 15 residues. Per germline, CDR1 SGDLS and CDR2 YYNGEE. CDR3 DNA: TGTGCCAGCAGCGCGTCGGGACTCCAGACGAATGAGCAGTTCTTC. Translating gives CASSASGLQTNEQFF.

The CDR3 coding sequence is TGTGCCGTTGGACTAGCAGAGACCCAGTACTTC. Amino acid sequence: CAVGLAETQYF. The V gene is TRBV6-1, the J gene TRBJ2-5, with 8 positions matching TRBD2. CDR1 and CDR2 from the germline V gene are MNHNS and SASEGT. The CDR3 has 11 residues. V was clipped by 11 bases and J by 4 bases; unmatched bases: 3.

The chain employs TRBV10-3 and TRBJ1-4; 7 bases map to TRBD1. The ends lost 6 bases at V and 7 bases at J; junction bases unmatched: 8. Germline lookup yields CDR1 ENHRY and CDR2 SYGVKD. The CDR3 has 14 amino acids. Written as DNA, the CDR3 is TGTGCCATCAGCCGCGACAGGGAAGGTGAAAAACTGTTTTTT. Translating gives CAISRDREGEKLFF.

This chain uses TRBV7-8 with TRBJ1-2, with D unclear. This CDR3 spans 12 amino acids. The germline CDR1 and CDR2 sequences are SGHVS and FQNEAQ. The V gene lost 4 bases and the J gene lost 4 bases, with 7 bases spanning the gap. CDR3 nucleotide sequence: TGTGCCAGCAGCTCGGACCGCTATGGCTACACCTTC. Protein sequence: CASSSDRYGYTF.

The CDR3 region has the DNA TGTGCCAGCAGTGAGAGTCTGGGAACCCAGTACTTC. This encodes CASSESLGTQYF. The chain has TRBV2 and TRBJ2-5; no firm D call. V lost 3 bases, J lost 8 bases, and 10 bases lay in between. The CDR3 contains 12 residues. Germline assignment: CDR1 SNHLY and CDR2 FYNNEI.

The rearrangement joins TRBV11-3 to TRBJ1-1; a possible D gene is TRBD1 (6 bases). Between the trimmed V and J ends, which lost 5 bases and 2 bases, there was a span of 12 bases. The CDR3 loop spans 14 amino acids. Germline loops: CDR1 SGHNT, CDR2 YENEEA. The DNA for the CDR3 is TGTGCCAGCAGCCAAAACAGGGAAAACACTGAAGCTTTCTTT. It codes for CASSQNRENTEAFF.

The chain recombines TRBV7-6 with TRBJ2-5; 7 nucleotides match TRBD2. CDR3 length equals 16 residues. Germline assignment: CDR1 SGHVS and CDR2 FNYEAQ. J was trimmed by 1 base and V by 1 base; bases with no gene match: 6. CDR3 nucleotides: TGTGCCAGCAGCTTAGTAGCTAGCGGAGTCCAAGAGACCCAGTACTTC. Translating it yields CASSLVASGVQETQYF.

The V and J genes are TRBV28 and TRBJ1-2; TRBD1 agrees at 10 bases. The V segment lost 6 bases and the J segment 5 bases; nucleotides outside the gene matches: 9. The CDR3 is made up of 15 amino acids. Germline V gene lookup returns CDR1 MDHEN and CDR2 SYDVKM. The CDR3: CASRPPGQGRYGYTF. As DNA, the CDR3 is TGTGCCAGCAGGCCCCCGGGACAGGGGAGGTATGGCTACACCTTC.

V usage is TRBV5-5 and J usage is TRBJ2-3; D uncertain. Germline CDR1 and CDR2: SGHKS and YYEKEE (reference sequence). The CDR3 runs 15 residues. Trimming took 0 bases from V and 6 from J, leaving 14 bases between them. The CDR3 reads CASSLDIVDWDTQYF. In nucleotides, the CDR3 is TGTGCCAGCAGCTTGGATATCGTGGATTGGGATACGCAGTATTTT.

V gene TRBV5-1 combines with J gene TRBJ1-4, with D possibly being TRBD1 (6 bases). Trimming removed 0 bases at V and 7 bases at J, with 10 bases between. This CDR3 has 14 amino acids. Per germline, CDR1 SGHRS and CDR2 YFSETQ. This CDR3 is CASSLAGAPEKLFF. The CDR3 DNA reads TGCGCCAGCAGCTTGGCAGGGGCTCCTGAAAAACTGTTTTTT.

As to this clone: The same CDR3 arises from other DNA sequences in this sample as well. The chain combines TRBV9 with TRBJ1-3; no clear D. The germline gives CDR1 SGDLS, CDR2 YYNGEE. CDR3 length equals 14 residues. The V end lost 0 bases, the J end lost 3 bases, and 7 bases lay between the germline ends. CDR3 bases: TGTGCCAGCAGCGTAGTCGGGGATGGAAACACCATATATTTT. Translation gives CASSVVGDGNTIYF.

The rearrangement uses TRBV5-4 and TRBJ2-7; a weak D match, TRBD1 (5 bases). CDR1 is SGHNT, CDR2 YYREEE, per germline (reference sequence). The CDR3 sequence is 18 residues long. V dropped 0 bases and J dropped 5 bases, with 24 bases sitting between them. CDR3 in DNA: TGTGCCAGCAGCTTGGACTCTCTCTCCCTCAGGGCGAGGAACGAGCAGTACTTC. Its protein product is CASSLDSLSLRARNEQYF.

The chain is built from TRBV2 and TRBJ2-1, with a weak D call TRBD2 (5 bases). The CDR3 sequence is 13 residues long. Germline CDR1 SNHLY, CDR2 FYNNEI. V was shortened by 5 bases and J by 1 base, with 6 bases between the two germline ends. CDR3 sequence reads: CASSRDSYNEQFF. The DNA for the CDR3 is TGTGCCAGCAGTCGGGATTCCTACAATGAGCAGTTCTTC.

The V and J genes are TRBV7-2 and TRBJ2-1; the D is unclear. The CDR3 extends over 15 amino acids. V was pared by 1 base and J by 2 bases, with 9 bases between. CDR1 is SGHTA and CDR2 is FQGNSA in the germline V gene. The CDR3 bases are TGTGCCAGCAGCTTAGGACCGCAGGCCTACAATGAGCAGTTCTTC. It specifies CASSLGPQAYNEQFF.

This chain uses TRBV7-2 with TRBJ2-7; no definite D call. Trimming pared 1 base from V and 1 base from J, leaving 8 bases between. Germline V CDR1 and CDR2: SGHTA, FQGNSA. The CDR3 runs to 14 residues. DNA of the CDR3: TGTGCCAGCAGCTTAGAGGTCAGGTCCTACGAGCAGTACTTC. It translates to CASSLEVRSYEQYF.